This TCR beta chain originates from a study of CD8 T cells in Susac syndrome. Study context: Susac syndrome patients were untreated, on corticosteroids with some adding intravenous immunoglobulin, or on intravenous immunoglobulin only.

cDNA came from about 0.5 to 1 ug RNA primed by random hexamers. With immunoSEQ multiplex PCR, TCR beta CDR3 was amplified across 54 Vbeta and 13 Jbeta. TCRdb analysed the immunoSEQ multiplex PCR reads with MiXCR anew, one entry per CDR3 protein. The data contain about 140,000 distinct CDR3 sequences, 95% of them seen just once; the ten biggest clones take up 0.14%. Negative isolation yielded CD4+ and CD8+ T cells, and FACS enriched TEMRA cells. V lost 3 bases and J 4 bases, leaving 9 bases between the germline ends. CDR1 is DFQATT, CDR2 SNEGSKA, per germline (reference sequence). There are 12 residues in the CDR3.

The sample consisted of CD4+ T cells from PBMCs. The chain employs TRBV20-1 and TRBJ2-5, with D uncertain. The source of this sequence is a human donor with Susac syndrome. CDR3 in amino acids: CSARMGGETQYF. Here the CDR3 DNA reads TGCAGTGCTAGGATGGGCGGAGAGACCCAGTACTTC.